A single sample is the source of the 30 T cell receptor beta chains below, sequenced in a study of T-cell memory formation after mild COVID-19. TCRdb reanalysed the 5' RACE reads using MiXCR and keeps one entry per CDR3 protein. The table shows more than 400,000 distinct CDR3 sequences, with around a sixth occurring only once. The sequenced sample was PBMCs or a T cell subset sorted from them (not recorded which). The receptor source for this set is an adult woman who had mild COVID-19 (a few samples of this study predate the infection). Cell type and time point are not known.

This clonotype was seen repeatedly, ten times or more. This chain links TRBV25-1 with TRBJ2-7, with 8 bases aligning to TRBD1. Germline CDR1 MGHDK, CDR2 SYGVNS. The CDR3 covers 15 residues. V shed 3 bases, J shed 2 bases, and the junction held 6 bases outside the gene matches. This CDR3 is CASSDSLTGAYEQYF. The CDR3, as DNA: TGTGCCAGCAGTGATTCTCTGACAGGGGCCTACGAGCAGTACTTC.

This clonotype was seen only a few times. CDR3 sequence reads: CARSLHGTGELFF. The CDR3 DNA follows: TGTGCCAGAAGCTTGCACGGAACCGGGGAGCTGTTTTTT. The chain has TRBV5-3 and TRBJ2-2; D unclear. TRBV5-3 is filed as an ORF, its function uncertain. There are 13 residues in the CDR3. Trimming pared 1 base from V and 5 bases from J, leaving 6 bases between.

The rearrangement uses TRBV6-2 or TRBV6-3 and TRBJ2-6; 7 bases map to TRBD1. CDR3 length: 16 residues. Germline V gene data show CDR1 as MNHEY and CDR2 as SVGEGT. The V gene end was trimmed by 2 bases and the J gene end by 0 bases; junction bases not matched to a gene: 1. CDR3 region: CASSYGDSSGANVLTF. The CDR3 DNA reads as TGTGCCAGCAGTTACGGGGACAGCTCTGGGGCCAACGTCCTGACTTTC.

The V and J genes are TRBV7-6 and TRBJ2-1, with 9 bases matching TRBD1. Germline V CDR1 and CDR2: SGHVS, FNYEAQ. The CDR3 loop spans 17 amino acids. Trimming cost V 1 base and J 4 bases; bases outside gene matches: 8. The CDR3 sequence is CASSLVADRGWYNEQFF. CDR3 DNA: TGTGCCAGCAGCTTAGTCGCCGACAGGGGGTGGTACAATGAGCAGTTCTTC.

The rearrangement links TRBV5-1 to TRBJ2-5, with 8 bases aligning to TRBD2. CDR1 and CDR2 from the germline V gene are SGHRS and YFSETQ. V trimming: 5 bases; J trimming: 1 base; junction bases outside the gene matches: 10. CDR3 length equals 16 residues. DNA of the CDR3: TGCGCCAGCAGTCAGATAAGCGGGGGCCCCCAAGAGACCCAGTACTTC. This sequence encodes CASSQISGGPQETQYF.

In this sample, this clonotype turned up a few times. This chain links TRBV7-9 with TRBJ2-5; 11 bases are a match to TRBD1. The CDR3 has 16 amino acids. Germline V gene lookup returns CDR1 SEHNR and CDR2 FQNEAQ (reference sequence). Trimming took 5 bases from V and 3 from J; bases not matched to a gene: 8. CDR3 sequence (DNA): TGTGCCAGCAGCAAATCGGACAGGGGGCCGAAAGAGACCCAGTACTTC. Translated: CASSKSDRGPKETQYF.

This clonotype was recorded only once. The chain couples TRBV19 to TRBJ1-5; the match to TRBD1 covers 9 bases. The germline V gene encodes CDR1 LNHDA and CDR2 SQIVND (reference sequence). The junction had 4 bases not matched to a gene; V was cut back by 4 bases and J by 0 bases. There are 16 residues in the CDR3. In nucleotides, the CDR3 is TGTGCCAGTAGTACCCAGGACAGGGGTAGCAATCAGCCCCAGCATTTT. Translated, it gives CASSTQDRGSNQPQHF.

J is TRBJ2-1 and V is TRBV6-5; TRBD2 aligns across 10 bases. Germline values: CDR1 MNHEY, CDR2 SVGAGI. V was pared by 7 bases and J by 6 bases, with 12 bases of the junction left unmatched. The CDR3 runs to 16 residues. The CDR3 region is CASIPESGGAGNEQFF. The CDR3 DNA is TGTGCCAGCATCCCAGAAAGCGGGGGGGCCGGCAATGAGCAGTTCTTC.

The V and J genes are TRBV7-9 and TRBJ1-2, with a weak D call TRBD1 (5 bases). In germline, CDR1 is SEHNR, CDR2 FQNEAQ (reference sequence). The CDR3 extends over 12 amino acids. V lost 6 bases and J 2 bases, leaving 7 bases between the germline ends. The CDR3 is CASRRGNYGYTF. The CDR3 region has the DNA TGTGCCAGCAGGCGGGGGAACTATGGCTACACCTTC.

The chain employs TRBV6-2 or TRBV6-3 and TRBJ2-3; 10 bases fit TRBD1. The CDR3 loop spans 15 amino acids. V shed 6 bases, J shed 4 bases, and the junction held 7 bases outside the gene matches. Germline CDR1 MNHEY, CDR2 SVGEGT. The CDR3 loop is CASRPTGGSADTQYF. DNA for the CDR3: TGTGCCAGCAGGCCGACAGGGGGCAGCGCAGATACGCAGTATTTT.

This clonotype was seen only a few times. This chain links TRBV4-1 with TRBJ2-1; D unresolved. CDR1 and CDR2 (germline): MGHRA, YSYEKL. The CDR3 is made up of 12 amino acids. Trimming removed 1 base at V and 10 bases at J, with 8 bases between. The CDR3 reads CASSQGRSEQFF. The DNA of the CDR3 is TGCGCCAGCAGCCAAGGCCGAAGCGAGCAGTTCTTC.

The gene calls are TRBV7-9 and TRBJ1-1; D is possibly TRBD1 (5 bases). Germline CDR1 is SEHNR and CDR2 is FQNEAQ (reference sequence). With 5 bases removed from V and 2 bases from J, the gap between germline ends came to 12 bases. The CDR3 extends over 14 amino acids. The CDR3 protein is CASSDSYLNTEAFF. The CDR3 DNA reads TGTGCCAGCAGCGACAGTTATTTAAACACTGAAGCTTTCTTT.

V gene TRBV2 combines with J gene TRBJ2-1; D gene uncertain. Germline V CDR1 and CDR2: SNHLY, FYNNEI. The CDR3 length is 12 residues. Trimming stripped 3 bases from V and 7 bases from J, with 7 bases between. The CDR3 DNA reads as TGTGCCAGCAGTGAGGCTGGGAATGAGCAGTTCTTC. Amino acid sequence: CASSEAGNEQFF.

The rearrangement links TRBV15 to TRBJ2-1, with D possibly being TRBD1 (8 bases). The CDR3 length is 16 residues. Germline lookup yields CDR1 LNHNV and CDR2 YYDKDF (reference sequence). V lost 1 base, J lost 3 bases, and 13 bases lay in between. The CDR3 DNA reads as TGTGCCACCAGCAGAGGGGAGGGACAGGTCTACAATGAGCAGTTCTTC. Translation gives CATSRGEGQVYNEQFF. The complete variable domain, with remaining parts taken from reference TRBV15 and TRBJ2-1, reads DAMVIQNPRYQVTQFGKPVTLSCSQTLNHNVMYWYQQKSSQAPKLLFHYYDKDFNNEADTPDNFQSRRPNTSFCFLDIRSPGLGDTAMYLCATSRGEGQVYNEQFFGPGTRLTVL.

The chain combines TRBV5-1 with TRBJ1-1, with D hard to call. The CDR3 is 16 amino acids. Trimming took off 4 bases at V and 0 bases at J, with 16 bases between the two ends. The V gene's germline CDR1 is SGHRS and CDR2 YFSETQ. The DNA for the CDR3 is TGCGCCAGCAGCCCAACCTACCAGGTCTTGAACACTGAAGCTTTCTTT. It specifies CASSPTYQVLNTEAFF.

To note about this clonotype: A read error may account for a junction end that differs from germline. This chain links TRBV5-1 with TRBJ2-6; no firm D call. CDR3 length: 14 amino acids. Germline CDR1 SGHRS, CDR2 YFSETQ. The CDR3 sequence: CAISLTPGANVLTF. DNA of the CDR3: TGCGCCATCAGCTTGACCCCTGGGGCCAACGTCCTGACTTTC.

This chain links TRBV20-1 with TRBJ2-5, with D maybe TRBD2 (6 bases). V lost 6 bases, J lost 2 bases, and 13 bases lay in between. From germline, CDR1 is DFQATT and CDR2 SNEGSKA (reference sequence). This CDR3 spans 13 amino acids. CDR3 DNA: TGCAGTGCCCGACTACGGGGGCAAGAGACCCAGTACTTC. Translation gives CSARLRGQETQYF.

A few counts support this clonotype. The chain recombines TRBV9 with TRBJ2-3; tentative D call: TRBD2 (6 bases). The germline CDR1 and CDR2 sequences are SGDLS and YYNGEE. Trimming pared 3 bases from V and 2 bases from J, leaving 10 bases between. The CDR3 contains 14 residues. The CDR3 bases are TGTGCCAGCAGCGCGGGACTTCCCACAGATACGCAGTATTTT. This encodes CASSAGLPTDTQYF.

This sequence joins TRBV12-3 or TRBV12-4 and TRBJ2-7, with D perhaps matching TRBD1 or TRBD2 (7 bases each). There are 16 residues in the CDR3. V was clipped by 6 bases and J by 3 bases, with 21 bases between them. CDR3 region: CASRGGDQGDRYEQYF. The CDR3 bases are TGTGCCAGCAGGGGGGGGGACCAGGGGGACCGCTACGAGCAGTACTTC.

The chain combines TRBV5-1 with TRBJ2-3; tentatively, D is TRBD1 or TRBD2 (5 bases each). The CDR3 length is 14 residues. Germline assignment: CDR1 SGHRS and CDR2 YFSETQ. Trimming shortened V by 1 base and J by 8 bases, and 14 bases separated the two germline ends. The CDR3 sequence: CASSLRLGDLTQYF. The CDR3, as DNA: TGCGCCAGCAGCTTGCGTTTAGGGGACCTTACGCAGTATTTT. Together with reference TRBV5-1 and TRBJ2-3, the CDR3 gives the full variable domain: KAGVTQTPRYLIKTRGQQVTLSCSPISGHRSVSWYQQTPGQGLQFLFEYFSETQRNKGNFPGRFSGRQFSNSRSEMNVSTLELGDSALYLCASSLRLGDLTQYFGPGTRLTVL.

As DNA, the CDR3 is TGTGCCAGCAGTGCACTAGCGGGGATTGAGACCCAGTACTTC. Its protein is CASSALAGIETQYF. The chain carries TRBV6-1 and TRBJ2-5, with 10 bases aligning to TRBD2. V shed 4 bases, J shed 5 bases, and the junction held 4 bases outside the gene matches. Germline loops: CDR1 MNHNS, CDR2 SASEGT. The CDR3 is 14 residues long.

The genes are TRBV7-3 and TRBJ2-5; perhaps D is TRBD1 or TRBD2 (7 bases each). The J call is doubtful: the DNA matches TRBJ2-1 better. Per the germline V gene, CDR1 is SGHTA and CDR2 is FQGTGA. This CDR3 contains 15 residues. CDR3 nucleotides: TGTGCCAGCAGCTACCAGGGGGGGTCCTACAATGAGCAGTTCTTC. Translated, it gives CASSYQGGSYNEQFF.

The table lists this clonotype with a few counts. CDR3 sequence reads: CASSSSTGLAHEQFF. In DNA, the CDR3 is TGTGCCAGCAGTTCATCCACGGGACTAGCACATGAGCAGTTCTTC. J is TRBJ2-1 and V is TRBV12-3 or TRBV12-4; 9 positions agree with TRBD2. The V segment lost 4 bases and the J segment 8 bases; nucleotides outside the gene matches: 9. CDR3 size: 15 residues.

This clonotype was detected many times. The rearrangement uses TRBV11-2 and TRBJ2-7; 7 nucleotides line up with TRBD2. The CDR3 runs to 17 residues. Germline CDR1 is SGHAT and CDR2 is FQNNGV. After removal of 2 bases from V and 2 bases from J, the junction contained 12 bases not matched to a gene. The DNA for the CDR3 is TGTGCCAGCAGCTTATCCGTCTCGGGCGGGAGTCCCTACGAGCAGTACTTC. Protein: CASSLSVSGGSPYEQYF.

This clonotype has a count of ten or more. The chain employs TRBV20-1 and TRBJ2-3; the match to TRBD1 covers 7 bases. The CDR3 runs 15 residues. CDR1 and CDR2 from the germline V gene are DFQATT and SNEGSKA (reference sequence). V lost 1 base, J lost 5 bases, and 9 bases stayed unmatched. DNA for the CDR3: TGCAGTGCTAGAGGAAGGACAGGCCTTTTAGATACGCAGTATTTT. This codes for CSARGRTGLLDTQYF.

This chain links TRBV7-6 with TRBJ1-5; no definite D call. The CDR3 spans 15 residues. V dropped 1 base and J dropped 0 bases, with 7 bases sitting between them. CDR1 is SGHVS and CDR2 is FNYEAQ in the germline V gene. The CDR3 loop is CASSLGGFSNQPQHF. Written as DNA, the CDR3 is TGTGCCAGCAGCTTAGGGGGTTTTAGCAATCAGCCCCAGCATTTT.

This clonotype was detected only a few times. The CDR3 DNA follows: TGTGCCAGCAGCTCCCCCGACCGGGGGAGGTATGAGCAGTTCTTC. Its protein product is CASSSPDRGRYEQFF. This rearrangement joins TRBV7-3 to TRBJ2-1; a possible D gene is TRBD2 (6 bases). V shed 4 bases and J shed 8 bases, with 18 bases lying between them. Germline V gives CDR1 SGHTA, CDR2 FQGTGA. The CDR3 sequence is 15 residues long.

The chain joins TRBV5-1 to TRBJ2-1; TRBD2 matches 8 bases. This CDR3 has 17 amino acids. Germline CDR1 is SGHRS and CDR2 is YFSETQ. The ends lost 0 bases at V and 9 bases at J; junction bases unmatched: 14. The CDR3 loop is CASSLVATSEFGGEQFF. CDR3 DNA sequence: TGCGCCAGCAGCTTGGTCGCGACTAGCGAGTTCGGGGGTGAGCAGTTCTTC.

V and J are TRBV7-2 and TRBJ2-1, with TRBD2 matching over 8 bases. After removal of 5 bases from V and 4 bases from J, the junction contained 10 bases not matched to a gene. The CDR3 loop spans 16 amino acids. Germline loops: CDR1 SGHTA, CDR2 FQGNSA. The DNA of the CDR3 is TGTGCCAGCAGCGGTAAGCGGGGGCATACTTACAATGAGCAGTTCTTC. It yields the protein CASSGKRGHTYNEQFF.

In this sample, this clonotype turned up a few times. J is TRBJ2-1 and V is TRBV6-2 or TRBV6-3, with a tentative D call TRBD2 (6 bases). The CDR3 spans 15 residues. From germline, CDR1 is MNHEY and CDR2 SVGEGT. Trimming took off 5 bases at V and 3 bases at J, with 14 bases between the two ends. Here the CDR3 DNA reads TGTGCCAGCAGTCCCCCTCTAGCGATCTACAATGAGCAGTTCTTC. Translation gives CASSPPLAIYNEQFF.